The source of this TCR beta chain is a study of blood T cell repertoires in COVID-19. Study overall: Collection of acute and convalescent COVID-19 samples took place in the United States, Italy and Spain.

Authors' processing steps: Reference gene primer amplification yielded estimated nucleated cell counts. Data came from immunoSEQ multiplex PCR; TCRdb stores just in-frame clones and leaves some out. The V and J calls and clone size were taken over from that table, and D and trimming were inferred from the DNA. The sample lists about 200,000 clones, approximately 89% occurring once. The V and J ends lost 1 base and 6 bases respectively, with 12 bases between them. CDR3 size: 14 residues. The germline CDR1 and CDR2 sequences are SEHNR and FQNEAQ (reference sequence). The V call is TRBV7-9, the J call TRBJ1-1; D is ambiguous. Specimen: PBMCs or T cells enriched from blood (not recorded which). The TCR sequence derives from a woman aged 25-40 years with acute COVID-19. Here the CDR3 DNA reads TGTGCCAGCAGCTTAGATTTGGCTGTGGCTGAAGCTTTCTTT. As protein: CASSLDLAVAEAFF.